This T cell receptor beta chain was identified during a study of vaccination effects on CD4 cells after COVID-19 (dated by TCRdb to between 2020 and 2023). Study-wide context: To identify antigen-specific CD4+ T cell clonotypes by their expansion, the ViraFEST assay first stimulated PBMC with viral peptide pools and then applied TCR sequencing. After vaccination, three convalescent patients were sampled both early (day +14) and late (day +241, +227, +161 respectively). Some 2 million PBMC per well were cultured with approximately 10 ug/ml peptides in IMDM containing about 5% human AB serum, roughly 9.5 IU/ml IL-2 and gentamicin. In the study, cultures from other donors were sequenced using the Oncomine TCR Beta short-read assay on an Illumina iSeq 100. Post-vaccine samples across the study were collected a median of 72 days after the second dose, with a range of 14 to 241. The study compared SARS-CoV-2 spike-specific CD4+ TCR repertoires before and after mRNA vaccination in COVID-19 convalescent patients and infection-naive vaccine recipients. Altogether, approximately 10 COVID-19 convalescent patients and several SARS-CoV-2-naive healthy vaccine recipients made up the full study. On the study overall, not on this receptor specifically: Marked clonal contraction was observed in both infection-induced and vaccine-induced clones at late post-vaccination timepoints, consistent with waning T cell responses. Only a small number of convalescent patients were included, and no early post-infection timepoints were available, which limited the study. Among convalescent patients, the spike-reactive repertoire after vaccination was made up mainly of new vaccine-induced clones that were largely distinct from the clones induced by infection.

Sequences MNHNY (CDR1) and SVGAGI (CDR2) are obtained from the germline V gene (reference sequence). The CDR3 runs 16 residues from the cysteine to the phenylalanine. The retained sequence is limited to the CDR3, 48 bases, with the frame set at the first base. Ends trimmed: V by 5 bases, J by 6 bases; bases unmatched to a gene: 12. Receptor amplification or capture employed the immunoSEQ multiplex PCR assay. DNA from the cultured and isolated CD4+ T cells underwent TCR beta CDR3 sequencing. On the authors' methods: Non-productive TCR sequences were removed, reads were trimmed to the CDR3 region, and CDR3s of at least 7 amino acids were retained. Antigen-specific clonotypes were identified with the MANAFEST web app by comparing expansion in peptide wells against reference cultures. For clones to be considered positive, expansion at FDR<0.05 versus reference and all other wells, an odds ratio above 5, and a frequency above 0.1% in two replicate wells were required. Cross-reactive clonotypes were defined as significantly expanded in SARS-CoV-2 spike wells and in at least one common cold coronavirus spike condition. CDR3 similarity was assessed by Levenshtein distance using the stringdist R package, and unrooted trees were constructed with ape in R 3.6.1. TCRdb mirrors the immuneACCESS table, restricted to in-frame sequences. Some clones are absent from its copies; in checked studies, under half trace to an unresolved V gene, and the reason for the others is unknown. The DNA was the basis for D and trimming; V, J and clone size are from that table. Across this sample there are tens of thousands of clones, with about 80% seen only once. Roughly 3.5% of the sample is held by the ten biggest clonotypes.

After approximately 11 days of culture, CD4+ T cells were isolated with the EasySep CD4+ T cell isolation kit. Convalescent patients had PCR-confirmed SARS-CoV-2 infection between March and December 2020, before Alpha, Beta and Delta variants emerged in the United States. Participants received two doses of either the BNT162b2 or the mRNA-1273 mRNA SARS-CoV-2 vaccine. On days 3 and 7, half of the culture medium was replaced with fresh IL-2-containing medium. Each peptide stimulation condition was cultured in triplicate wells unless otherwise noted. Using Ficoll-Paque Plus gradient centrifugation, PBMC were separated from whole blood and then either used fresh or cryopreserved at -140C. Genomic DNA was extracted from cultured CD4+ T cells with the QIAamp micro DNA kit. Notes on this clone: Its antigen is unknown. The record has no base qualities; no much larger clone is one base away.

The clonotype was recovered from a human donor who had a prior SARS-CoV-2 infection. The chain is assembled from TRBV6-6 and TRBJ2-2; TRBD1 aligns with 7 central bases. Specimen: CD4+ T cells from PBMCs cultured without peptide, collected after COVID-19 vaccination. The CDR3 is CASSRNPRQGSGELFF. The DNA sequence follows: TGTGCCAGCAGTCGAAACCCGAGACAGGGCTCCGGGGAGCTGTTTTTT.